This is a list of T cell receptor beta chains from one sample in a study of shared clonotypes between healthy human individuals. Sequencing used immunoSEQ multiplex PCR; TCRdb keeps in-frame clones, though not all of them. The sample lists roughly 2,500,000 clones; 80% to 95% were seen once. The sample comprised naive CD4+ T cells from PBMCs. The receptors here all came from a man aged 18 to 30 in good health. Some clones in this sample may be carry-over from other donors' samples. Each CDR3 is given with its conserved first and last residue. A D gene is named only where the DNA matches it firmly.

d_call v_call cdr3_aa
TRBD1 TRBV29-1 CSAPGQGAGEQFF
NA TRBV2 CASSYRQETQYF
NA TRBV28 CASSFPMEGYTF
NA TRBV6-1 CASSEGILGPGYTF
NA TRBV25-1 CASTVGYEQYF
NA TRBV5-1 CASSLDRGGTGNTIYF
NA TRBV7-9 CASSNTNYGYTF
NA TRBV10-3 CAISLEVSTPEETQYF
NA TRBV28 CASSGVDTQYF
NA TRBV6-5 CASSYSRNTNTEAFF
NA TRBV28 CASSTTQGVRPQHF
NA TRBV28 CASSSPLNTRGTNEKLFF
NA TRBV5-4 CASSLGRINTEAFF
TRBD1 TRBV20-1 CTSGGGQQAFF
NA TRBV28 CASSSPGAYEQYF
NA TRBV15 CATSRAVTGELFF
TRBD1 TRBV30 CAWTLDRGYEQYF
NA TRBV2 CASSAGLQGQPQHF
TRBD1 TRBV6-6 CASSLRQGAYNEQFF
NA TRBV11-2 CASSLVSETQYF
NA TRBV11-2 CASSLLVRRGDLRTEAFF
NA TRBV7-2 CASSGQPRRSETQYF
TRBD2 TRBV10-3 CAISEIRGAGGEQYF
TRBD2 TRBV19 CASSSSGVTYEQYF
NA TRBV6-5 CASRYLRGYEQYF
NA TRBV6-5 CASSYWRQSDTIYF
NA TRBV28 CASTLGATLSYEQYF
NA TRBV18 CASSPPGQKHEKLFF
TRBD2 TRBV10-2 CASSESLARGSQGEQYF
TRBD2 TRBV7-8 CASSLGLRSGRIDEQFF
TRBD2 TRBV7-2 CASSPRTSGSNGELFF
NA TRBV7-2 CASSLAGNSYNEQFF
NA TRBV15 CATSFINYGYTF
NA TRBV6-6 CASRGGLAGAEQYF
NA TRBV5-4 CASSLEPGGNQPQHF
NA TRBV28 CASSLQGRGGRNEQFF
NA TRBV14 CASSQDLFANTEAFF
NA TRBV7-2 CASSFSPLNTEAFF
NA TRBV28 CASSIPQTVAFF
TRBD2 TRBV18 CASSPWGLAGAIGKNIQYF
NA TRBV11-2 CASSVGRSKDTQYF
NA TRBV5-1 CASSLEAPETQYF
TRBD2 TRBV11-2 CASSLGRLAGGIPYEQYF
NA TRBV2 CASSAQEARTPYGYTF
NA TRBV5-1 CASSLGAGGYGYTF